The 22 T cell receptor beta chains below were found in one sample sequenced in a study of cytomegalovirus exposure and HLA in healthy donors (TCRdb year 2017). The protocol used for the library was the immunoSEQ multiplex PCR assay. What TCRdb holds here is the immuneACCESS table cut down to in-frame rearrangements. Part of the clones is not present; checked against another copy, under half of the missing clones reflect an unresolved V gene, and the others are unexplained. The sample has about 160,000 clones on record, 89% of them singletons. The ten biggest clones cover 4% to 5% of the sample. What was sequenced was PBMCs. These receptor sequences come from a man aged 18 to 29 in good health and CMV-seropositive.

CDR3 protein: CAWSIYSYEQYF. The CDR3 nucleotides read TGTGCCTGGAGTATATACTCCTACGAGCAGTACTTC. V and J are TRBV30 and TRBJ2-7; D uncertain. Germline loops: CDR1 GTSNPN, CDR2 SVGIG (reference sequence). Between the trimmed V and J ends, which lost 2 bases and 0 bases, there was a span of 5 bases. CDR3 length equals 12 residues. The full variable domain, in which reference TRBV30 and TRBJ2-7 provide the parts outside the CDR3, is SQTIHQWPATLVQPVGSPLSLECTVEGTSNPNLYWYRQAAGRGLQLLFYSVGIGQISSEVPQNLSASRPQDRQFILSSKKLLLSDSGFYLCAWSIYSYEQYFGPGTRLTVT.

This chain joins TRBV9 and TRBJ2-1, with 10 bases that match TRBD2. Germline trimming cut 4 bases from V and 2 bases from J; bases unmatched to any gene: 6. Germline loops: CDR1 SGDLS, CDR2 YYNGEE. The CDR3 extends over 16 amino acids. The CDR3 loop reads CASSPSGRSAYNEQFF. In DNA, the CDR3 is TGTGCCAGCAGCCCTAGCGGGAGAAGCGCCTACAATGAGCAGTTCTTC. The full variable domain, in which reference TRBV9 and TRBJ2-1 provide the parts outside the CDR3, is DSGVTQTPKHLITATGQRVTLRCSPRSGDLSVYWYQQSLDQGLQFLIQYYNGEERAKGNILERFSAQQFPDLHSELNLSSLELGDSALYFCASSPSGRSAYNEQFFGPGTRLTVL.

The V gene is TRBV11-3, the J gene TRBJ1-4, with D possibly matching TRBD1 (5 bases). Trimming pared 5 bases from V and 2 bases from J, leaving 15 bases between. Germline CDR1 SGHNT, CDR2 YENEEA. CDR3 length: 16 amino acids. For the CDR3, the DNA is TGTGCCAGCAGCGATTTGATGGGGCCTACTAATGAAAAACTGTTTTTT. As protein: CASSDLMGPTNEKLFF.

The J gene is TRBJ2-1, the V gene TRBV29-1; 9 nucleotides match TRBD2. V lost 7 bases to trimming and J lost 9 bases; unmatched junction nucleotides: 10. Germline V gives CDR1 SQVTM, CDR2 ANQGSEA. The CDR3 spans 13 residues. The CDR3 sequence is CSAETSGATEQFF. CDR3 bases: TGCAGCGCAGAGACTAGCGGAGCGACTGAGCAGTTCTTC.

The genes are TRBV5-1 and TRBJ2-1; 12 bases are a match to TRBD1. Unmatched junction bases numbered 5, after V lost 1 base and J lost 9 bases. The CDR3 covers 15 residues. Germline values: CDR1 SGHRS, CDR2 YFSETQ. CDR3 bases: TGCGCCAGCAGCTTGTCCGGGACAGGGGGCGGTGAGCAGTTCTTC. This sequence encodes CASSLSGTGGGEQFF.

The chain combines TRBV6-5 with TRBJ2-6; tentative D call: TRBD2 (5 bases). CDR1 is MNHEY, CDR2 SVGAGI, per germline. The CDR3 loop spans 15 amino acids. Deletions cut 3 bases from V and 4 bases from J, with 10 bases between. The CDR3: CASSYSGSGANVLTF. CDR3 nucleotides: TGTGCCAGCAGTTATTCGGGGTCCGGGGCCAACGTCCTGACTTTC.

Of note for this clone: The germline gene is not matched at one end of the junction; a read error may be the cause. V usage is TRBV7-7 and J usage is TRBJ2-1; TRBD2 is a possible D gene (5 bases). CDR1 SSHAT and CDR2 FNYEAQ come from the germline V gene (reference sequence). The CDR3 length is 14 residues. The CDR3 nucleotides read TGTGCTAGCAGCTCCGGGGTAGGTCTCGATGAGCAGTTCTTC. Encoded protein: CASSSGVGLDEQFF.

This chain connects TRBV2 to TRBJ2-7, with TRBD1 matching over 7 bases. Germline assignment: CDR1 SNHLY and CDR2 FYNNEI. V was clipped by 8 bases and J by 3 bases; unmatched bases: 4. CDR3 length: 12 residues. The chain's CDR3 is CASEGQYYEQYF. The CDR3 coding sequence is TGTGCCAGCGAGGGACAGTACTACGAGCAGTACTTC.

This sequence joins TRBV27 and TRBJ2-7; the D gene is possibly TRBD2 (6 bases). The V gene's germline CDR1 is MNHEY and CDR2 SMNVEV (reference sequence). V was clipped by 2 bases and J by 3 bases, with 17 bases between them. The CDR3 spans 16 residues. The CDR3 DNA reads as TGTGCCAGCAGTTTAGGTCAGGGACTTAGCCTCTACGAGCAGTACTTC. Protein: CASSLGQGLSLYEQYF.

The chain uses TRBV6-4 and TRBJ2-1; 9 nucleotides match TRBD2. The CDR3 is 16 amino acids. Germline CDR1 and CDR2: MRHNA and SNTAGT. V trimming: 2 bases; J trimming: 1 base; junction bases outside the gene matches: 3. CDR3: CASSDRTSASYNEQFF. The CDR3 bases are TGTGCCAGCAGTGACCGGACTAGCGCATCCTACAATGAGCAGTTCTTC.

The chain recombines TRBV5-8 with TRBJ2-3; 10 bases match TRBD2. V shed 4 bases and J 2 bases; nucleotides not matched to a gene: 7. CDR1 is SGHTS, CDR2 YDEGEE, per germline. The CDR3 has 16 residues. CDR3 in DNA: TGTGCCAGCAGCGGGGGACTAGCGAAGATCACAGATACGCAGTATTTT. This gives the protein CASSGGLAKITDTQYF.

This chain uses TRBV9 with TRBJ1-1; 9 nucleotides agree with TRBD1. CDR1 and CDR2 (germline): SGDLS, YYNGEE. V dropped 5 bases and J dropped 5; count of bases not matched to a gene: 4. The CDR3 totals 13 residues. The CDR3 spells CASSETGGTEAFF. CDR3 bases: TGTGCCAGCAGTGAGACAGGGGGTACTGAAGCTTTCTTT.

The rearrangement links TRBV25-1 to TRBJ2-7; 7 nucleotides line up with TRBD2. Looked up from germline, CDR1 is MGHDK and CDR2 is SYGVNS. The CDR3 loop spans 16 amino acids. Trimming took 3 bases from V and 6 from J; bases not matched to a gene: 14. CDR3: CASSDPRPGGSFEQYF. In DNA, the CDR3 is TGTGCCAGCAGTGATCCCCGGCCGGGCGGGAGCTTCGAGCAGTACTTC.

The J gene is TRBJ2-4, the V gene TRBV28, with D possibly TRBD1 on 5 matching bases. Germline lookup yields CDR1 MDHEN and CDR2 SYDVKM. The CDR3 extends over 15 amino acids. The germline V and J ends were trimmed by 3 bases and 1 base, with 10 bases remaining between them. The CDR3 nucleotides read TGTGCCAGCAGTTTGGTGGGGCAGGCCAAAAACATTCAGTACTTC. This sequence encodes CASSLVGQAKNIQYF. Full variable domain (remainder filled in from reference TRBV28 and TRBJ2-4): DVKVTQSSRYLVKRTGEKVFLECVQDMDHENMFWYRQDPGLGLRLIYFSYDVKMKEKGDIPEGYSVSREKKERFSLILESASTNQTSMYLCASSLVGQAKNIQYFGAGTRLSVL.

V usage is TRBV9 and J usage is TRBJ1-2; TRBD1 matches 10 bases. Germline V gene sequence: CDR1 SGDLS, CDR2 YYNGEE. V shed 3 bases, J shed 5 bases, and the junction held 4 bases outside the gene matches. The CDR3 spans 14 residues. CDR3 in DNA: TGTGCCAGCAGCGGTGGGACAGGGGTTTATGGCTACACCTTC. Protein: CASSGGTGVYGYTF.

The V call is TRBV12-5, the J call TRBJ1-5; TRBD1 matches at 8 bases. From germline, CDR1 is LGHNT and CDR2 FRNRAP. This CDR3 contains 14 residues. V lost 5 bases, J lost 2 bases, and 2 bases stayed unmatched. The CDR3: CASGRGQGNQPQHF. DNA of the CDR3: TGTGCTAGTGGTCGGGGACAGGGCAATCAGCCCCAGCATTTT.

The CDR3 DNA follows: TGTGCCAGCAGCGGATATTGGACAGGGCACTATGGCTACACCTTC. It translates to CASSGYWTGHYGYTF. V gene TRBV9 combines with J gene TRBJ1-2; 8 nucleotides align to TRBD1. V dropped 3 bases and J dropped 3; count of bases not matched to a gene: 7. The CDR3 sequence is 15 residues long. CDR1 is SGDLS and CDR2 is YYNGEE in the germline V gene.

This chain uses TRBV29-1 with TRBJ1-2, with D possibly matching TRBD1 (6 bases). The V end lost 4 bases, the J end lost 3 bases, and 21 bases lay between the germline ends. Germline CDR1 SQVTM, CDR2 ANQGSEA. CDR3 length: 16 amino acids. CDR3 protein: CSVVGGDLITYYGYTF. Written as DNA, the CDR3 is TGCAGCGTTGTTGGGGGCGACCTGATAACTTACTATGGCTACACCTTC.

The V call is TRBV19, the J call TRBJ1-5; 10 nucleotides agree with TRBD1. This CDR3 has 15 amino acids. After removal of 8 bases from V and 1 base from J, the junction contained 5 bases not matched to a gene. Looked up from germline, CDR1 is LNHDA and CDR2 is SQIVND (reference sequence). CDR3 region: CASQPGQGSNQPQHF. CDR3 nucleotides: TGTGCCAGTCAACCGGGACAGGGGAGCAATCAGCCCCAGCATTTT. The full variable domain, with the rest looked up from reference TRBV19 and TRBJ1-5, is DGGITQSPKYLFRKEGQNVTLSCEQNLNHDAMYWYRQDPGQGLRLIYYSQIVNDFQKGDIAEGYSVSREKKESFPLTVTSAQKNPTAFYLCASQPGQGSNQPQHFGDGTRLSIL.

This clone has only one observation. DNA for the CDR3: TGTGCCAGCAGCATAACAGGGGAAACCTCCTACGAGCAGTACTTC. Translated, it gives CASSITGETSYEQYF. This chain uses TRBV7-2 with TRBJ2-7; 7 nucleotides align to TRBD1. Per germline, CDR1 SGHTA and CDR2 FQGNSA. Trimming took 5 bases from V and 0 from J; bases not matched to a gene: 7. CDR3 length: 15 residues. Based on the CDR3 plus reference TRBV7-2 and TRBJ2-7, the full variable domain is GAGVSQSPSNKVTEKGKDVELRCDPISGHTALYWYRQSLGQGLEFLIYFQGNSAPDKSGLPSDRFSAERTGGSVSTLTIQRTQQEDSAVYLCASSITGETSYEQYFGPGTRLTVT.

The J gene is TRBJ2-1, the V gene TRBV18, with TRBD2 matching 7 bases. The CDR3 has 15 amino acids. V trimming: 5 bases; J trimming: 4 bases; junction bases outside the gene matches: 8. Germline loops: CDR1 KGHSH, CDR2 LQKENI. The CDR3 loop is CASSTSEPVYNEQFF. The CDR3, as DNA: TGTGCCAGCTCAACTAGCGAGCCCGTGTACAATGAGCAGTTCTTC.

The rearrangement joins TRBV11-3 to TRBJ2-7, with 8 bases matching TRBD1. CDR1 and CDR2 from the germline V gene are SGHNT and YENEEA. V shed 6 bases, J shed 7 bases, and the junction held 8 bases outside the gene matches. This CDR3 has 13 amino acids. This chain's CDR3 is CASSLTGDLEQYF. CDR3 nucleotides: TGTGCCAGCAGTCTGACAGGGGATCTAGAGCAGTACTTC.